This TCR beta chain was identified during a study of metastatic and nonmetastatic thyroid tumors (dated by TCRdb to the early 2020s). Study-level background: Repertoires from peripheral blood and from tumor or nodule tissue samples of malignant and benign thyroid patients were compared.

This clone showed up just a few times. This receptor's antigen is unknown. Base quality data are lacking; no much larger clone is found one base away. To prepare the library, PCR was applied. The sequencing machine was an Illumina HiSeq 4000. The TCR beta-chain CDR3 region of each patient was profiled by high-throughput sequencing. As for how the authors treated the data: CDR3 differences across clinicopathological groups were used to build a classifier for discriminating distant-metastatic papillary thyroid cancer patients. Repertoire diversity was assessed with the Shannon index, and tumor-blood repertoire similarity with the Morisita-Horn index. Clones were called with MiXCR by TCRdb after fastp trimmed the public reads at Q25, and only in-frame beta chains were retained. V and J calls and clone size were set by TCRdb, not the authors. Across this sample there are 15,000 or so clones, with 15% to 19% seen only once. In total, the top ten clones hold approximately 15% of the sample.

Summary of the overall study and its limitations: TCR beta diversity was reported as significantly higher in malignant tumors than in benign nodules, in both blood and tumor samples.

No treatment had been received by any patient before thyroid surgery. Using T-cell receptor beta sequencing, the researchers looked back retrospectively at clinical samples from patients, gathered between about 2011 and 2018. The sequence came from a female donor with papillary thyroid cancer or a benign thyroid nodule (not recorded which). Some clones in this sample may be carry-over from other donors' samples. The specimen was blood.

In nucleotide form, the sequence is TGTGCCAGCTCGAGTCAACCCCCGAACACCGGGGAGCTGTTTTTT. Protein translation: CASSSQPPNTGELFF. Recombination connected TRBV18 to TRBJ2-2; no D segment can be confidently identified. Reading from cysteine to phenylalanine, the CDR3 counts 15 amino acids. Only the CDR3 portion is preserved as DNA: 45 bases, with reading frame beginning at the first base. Trimming removed 6 bases from V and 0 bases from J, leaving 11 bases between the germline ends. Taken from the germline V gene, the CDR1 and CDR2 loops are KGHSH and LQKENI.